This T cell receptor beta chain was captured in a study of preoperative IRX-2 immunotherapy in early breast cancer. The V segment lost 6 bases and the J segment 7 bases; nucleotides outside the gene matches: 15. CDR3 length equals 17 residues. CDR1 and CDR2 (germline): MDHEN, SYDVKM. This table comes from immunoSEQ multiplex PCR, and its TCRdb copy is limited to in-frame clones, with some not included. Of 95,000 to 100,000 clones in the sample, roughly 90% were seen once. Treatment here: preoperative locoregional IRX-2 cytokine immunotherapy. This phase Ib study tested locoregional IRX-2 cytokine immunotherapy given before surgery.

The TCR sequence derives from a human donor with breast cancer. The rearrangement joins TRBV28 to TRBJ1-5, with 10 bases fitting TRBD1. This specimen consisted of tumor tissue, obtained after IRX-2 immunotherapy. The CDR3 sequence is CASSPRKSGTGAQPQHF. Here the CDR3 DNA reads TGTGCCAGCAGCCCGAGAAAATCCGGGACAGGGGCCCAGCCCCAGCATTTT.